The 5 T cell receptor beta chains in this list originate from one sample, sequenced in a study of shared clonotypes between healthy human individuals (dated by TCRdb to about 2020). Library preparation employed the immunoSEQ multiplex PCR assay. The source is immuneACCESS, and TCRdb retained only in-frame sequences with V and J called. Part of the clones is not carried over; for the studies checked, unresolved V genes explain less than half of this, and the remainder is unexplained. In this sample the table shows under 1,100,000 clones, approximately 76% of which occur a single time. In total, the top ten clones hold less than 1.5% of the sample. Sequencing input: memory CD4+ T cells sorted from blood. The label giving this sample's cell subset or site can be read as: CD45RA-negative fraction. The receptors originated from a man between 18 and 35 years old in good health.

The CDR3 DNA follows: TGTGCCAGCAGCCGGCCCGAGGCGGGAGAGACCCAGTACTTC. It translates to CASSRPEAGETQYF. V is TRBV7-2 and J is TRBJ2-5; D possibly corresponds to TRBD2 (5 bases). V lost 5 bases, J lost 4 bases, and 14 bases lay in between. The CDR3 contains 14 residues. The V gene's germline CDR1 is SGHTA and CDR2 FQGNSA. Combining the CDR3 with reference TRBV7-2 and TRBJ2-5 gives the whole variable domain GAGVSQSPSNKVTEKGKDVELRCDPISGHTALYWYRQSLGQGLEFLIYFQGNSAPDKSGLPSDRFSAERTGGSVSTLTIQRTQQEDSAVYLCASSRPEAGETQYFGPGTRLLVL.

This clone appeared a single time. The chain has TRBV15 and TRBJ2-7, with 10 bases fitting TRBD2. Germline CDR1 reads LNHNV; CDR2 reads YYDKDF (reference sequence). V dropped 0 bases and J dropped 6; count of bases not matched to a gene: 8. The CDR3 is made up of 16 amino acids. CDR3 DNA sequence: TGTGCCACCAGCAGAGATCGACTAGCGGGTACTGCCGAGCAGTACTTC. Translation gives CATSRDRLAGTAEQYF. The full variable domain, completed using reference TRBV15 and TRBJ2-7, is DAMVIQNPRYQVTQFGKPVTLSCSQTLNHNVMYWYQQKSSQAPKLLFHYYDKDFNNEADTPDNFQSRRPNTSFCFLDIRSPGLGDTAMYLCATSRDRLAGTAEQYFGPGTRLTVT.

The chain has TRBV5-1 and TRBJ1-2; 7 nucleotides match TRBD1. Germline values: CDR1 SGHRS, CDR2 YFSETQ. V was clipped by 0 bases and J by 4 bases; unmatched bases: 3. The CDR3 spans 14 residues. The CDR3: CASSLEGGGYGYTF. CDR3 coding DNA: TGCGCCAGCAGCTTGGAAGGGGGCGGCTATGGCTACACCTTC.

The chain links TRBV7-3 to TRBJ2-1; D might be TRBD1 or TRBD2, each matching 5 bases. Trimming shortened V by 3 bases and J by 8 bases, and 14 bases separated the two germline ends. The CDR3 has 14 residues. CDR1 and CDR2 (germline): SGHTA, FQGTGA. CDR3 sequence (DNA): TGTGCCAGCAGCTTCGGGGCTCTATACGATGAGCAGTTCTTC. Amino acid sequence: CASSFGALYDEQFF. The whole variable domain, remainder taken from reference TRBV7-3 and TRBJ2-1, is GAGVSQTPSNKVTEKGKYVELRCDPISGHTALYWYRQSLGQGPEFLIYFQGTGAADDSGLPNDRFFAVRPEGSVSTLKIQRTERGDSAVYLCASSFGALYDEQFFGPGTRLTVL.

The chain couples TRBV11-2 to TRBJ2-5; D uncertain. The germline CDR1 and CDR2 sequences are SGHAT and FQNNGV. The CDR3 loop spans 15 amino acids. Trimming left V 1 base short and J 4 bases short, with 13 bases between. CDR3 DNA sequence: TGTGCCAGCAGCTTAGTTTGGCAGGTAGGAGAGACCCAGTACTTC. It codes for CASSLVWQVGETQYF. Full variable domain (outside the CDR3, taken from reference TRBV11-2 and TRBJ2-5): EAGVAQSPRYKIIEKRQSVAFWCNPISGHATLYWYQQILGQGPKLLIQFQNNGVVDDSQLPKDRFSAERLKGVDSTLKIQPAKLEDSAVYLCASSLVWQVGETQYFGPGTRLLVL.